Here is one T cell receptor beta chain with its context. The RNA, roughly 0.5 to 1 ug, was put through reverse transcription using random hexamers. The authors amplified TCR beta CDR3 across 54 Vbeta and 13 Jbeta using immunoSEQ multiplex PCR. TCRdb redid the calling of the immunoSEQ multiplex PCR reads with MiXCR, one entry per CDR3 protein. This table holds roughly 190,000 distinct CDR3 sequences, roughly 92% found once. The data were obtained in a study of CD8 T cells in Susac syndrome. V dropped 1 base and J dropped 10 bases, with 14 bases sitting between them. The CDR3 extends over 14 amino acids. From germline, CDR1 is MDHEN and CDR2 SYDVKM. CD8+ and CD4+ blood T cells underwent TCR beta sequencing. Matching for age and sex applied to the controls, who were healthy donors. TEMRA cells were FACS-enriched, and CD8+ and CD4+ T cells were isolated negatively.

The receptor was derived from a human donor in good health. Material: CD4+ T cells from PBMCs. The chain carries TRBV28 and TRBJ2-1; no clear D. In DNA, the CDR3 is TGTGCCAGCAGTTTATACCGACGGATCCCAGAGCAGTTCTTC. Translating it yields CASSLYRRIPEQFF.